This T cell receptor beta chain was identified during a study of spatial heterogeneity in lung cancer. V dropped 4 bases and J dropped 3; count of bases not matched to a gene: 4. The CDR3 has 16 residues. CDR1 and CDR2 from the germline V gene are SNHLY and FYNNEI. Turning to this clonotype: The target antigen is unknown.

Findings of the study overall: Counts that tracked tumor mutation counts were those of expanded intratumoral alpha and beta TCRs. Ubiquitous expanded TCR counts tracked ubiquitous nonsynonymous mutations, and regional counts tracked regional ones.

MiXCR, applied by TCRdb to the 5' RACE reads, yields one record per CDR3 protein. The table includes about 7,800 distinct CDR3 sequences, approximately 8% detected once. Described time point: sample taken at primary tumor resection. The starting material was lung tumor tissue, obtained at surgery. The chain combines TRBV2 with TRBJ2-3; 13 positions match TRBD2. The receptor was derived from a male donor with early-stage non-small cell lung cancer. This CDR3 is CASSAGTSGATDTQYF. The CDR3 bases are TGTGCCAGCAGTGCAGGGACTAGCGGGGCTACAGATACGCAGTATTTT.